This TCR beta chain was obtained from a study of shared clonotypes between healthy human individuals. Several immunoSEQ 96-well plates shared each subset's DNA, each plate a replicate. Produced via immunoSEQ multiplex PCR; TCRdb's table is partial and in-frame only. Of about 1 million clones detected, 75% to 85% appear once; the ten largest clones hold approximately 0.5%. V dropped 3 bases and J dropped 8; count of bases not matched to a gene: 6. CDR1 and CDR2 from the germline V gene are MDHEN and SYDVKM. The CDR3 runs 14 residues. Of note for this clone: What it recognizes is unknown.

Findings and limits, study-wide: Genetic and exposure-history diversity was limited by the small donor number. Sorted-subset sequencing, rarefaction showed, was incomplete despite large depth. Sampling involved blood alone; tissue repertoires likely differ.

Sequencing was performed on memory CD4+ T cells from PBMCs. Sample subset: CD45RA-negative fraction. This rearrangement joins TRBV28 to TRBJ1-2; 10 bases map to TRBD1. The clonotype comes from a man aged 18 to 30 in good health. Some clones in this sample may be carry-over from other donors' samples. The CDR3 protein is CASSFGGQGFGYTF. For the CDR3, the DNA is TGTGCCAGCAGTTTTGGGGGACAGGGGTTCGGCTACACCTTC.